Following are 30 T cell receptor beta chains from one sample sequenced in a study of blood T cell repertoires in COVID-19. TCRdb's copy holds only in-frame clones and misses some; the assay was immunoSEQ multiplex PCR. The table lists 200,000 to 250,000 clones, 85% to 90% of them singletons. The sample was PBMCs or T cells enriched from blood (not recorded which). The receptor source for this set is a man aged 30 to 39 who had been exposed to COVID-19.

V gene TRBV10-3 combines with J gene TRBJ2-7; D perhaps matches TRBD1 (6 bases). Germline CDR1 is ENHRY and CDR2 is SYGVKD. Trimming stripped 10 bases from V and 7 bases from J, with 20 bases between. The CDR3 loop spans 13 amino acids. CDR3 sequence (DNA): TGTGCCAGTACAATCGGGACATCAGGAGAGCAGTACTTC. Residues: CASTIGTSGEQYF.

The rearrangement uses TRBV7-6 and TRBJ1-3, with 8 bases fitting TRBD1. The ends lost 5 bases at V and 4 bases at J; junction bases unmatched: 13. In germline, CDR1 is SGHVS, CDR2 FNYEAQ. This CDR3 is built from 17 residues. The CDR3 loop reads CASSTGQASSTGNTIYF. The DNA of the CDR3 is TGTGCCAGCAGCACGGGACAGGCATCGTCGACCGGAAACACCATATATTTT.

The gene calls are TRBV6-1 and TRBJ1-2; the D is unclear. Trimming shortened V by 1 base and J by 1 base, and 13 bases separated the two germline ends. Germline CDR1 and CDR2: MNHNS and SASEGT. This CDR3 has 16 residues. Written as DNA, the CDR3 is TGTGCCAGCAGTGAAGTGGGCAGCGGGATTAACTATGGCTACACCTTC. It specifies CASSEVGSGINYGYTF.

The V call is TRBV4-3, the J call TRBJ2-3; D uncertain. CDR1 and CDR2 from the germline V gene are LGHNA and YSLEER. Trimming pared 0 bases from V and 6 bases from J, leaving 10 bases between. The CDR3 spans 14 residues. The CDR3 DNA reads TGCGCCAGCAGCCAAGATCTGGTCAGGGATACGCAGTATTTT. Its protein is CASSQDLVRDTQYF.

The chain couples TRBV7-2 to TRBJ2-5; TRBD1 agrees at 9 bases. The CDR3 extends over 15 amino acids. The V gene's germline CDR1 is SGHTA and CDR2 FQGNSA. The V segment lost 5 bases and the J segment 5 bases; nucleotides outside the gene matches: 9. In nucleotides, the CDR3 is TGTGCCAGCAGCAATTGGGGGACAGGGAGTGAGACCCAGTACTTC. Protein product: CASSNWGTGSETQYF.

The J gene is TRBJ2-1, the V gene TRBV2; 9 bases are a match to TRBD1. The CDR3 spans 13 residues. J was trimmed by 8 bases and V by 7 bases; bases with no gene match: 6. Per germline, CDR1 SNHLY and CDR2 FYNNEI. The CDR3 nucleotides are TGTGCCAGCAACAGGGGGCGCGGCGATGAGCAGTTCTTC. Translation gives CASNRGRGDEQFF.

Here the CDR3 reads CASSGRLAGKKETQYF. The CDR3 DNA is TGTGCCAGCAGTGGCCGACTAGCGGGGAAAAAAGAGACCCAGTACTTC. The chain carries TRBV2 and TRBJ2-5; 11 bases line up with TRBD2. Germline V CDR1 and CDR2: SNHLY, FYNNEI. The CDR3 has 16 residues. Trimming cost V 4 bases and J 3 bases; bases outside gene matches: 7.

This rearrangement joins TRBV6-5 to TRBJ2-7, with 10 bases fitting TRBD1. The ends lost 0 bases at V and 3 bases at J; junction bases unmatched: 2. This CDR3 has 15 amino acids. Germline V gene lookup returns CDR1 MNHEY and CDR2 SVGAGI. In DNA, the CDR3 is TGTGCCAGCAGTTACTCGTGGACAGGGGGCTACGAGCAGTACTTC. Its protein product is CASSYSWTGGYEQYF.

The CDR3 reads CASGRDRGGRTEAFF. The CDR3 coding sequence is TGTGCCAGCGGGCGGGACAGGGGAGGGAGGACTGAAGCTTTCTTT. The J gene is TRBJ1-1, the V gene TRBV2, with 10 bases lining up with TRBD1. Trimming at V came to 8 bases and at J to 5 bases, leaving 11 bases not matched to a gene. The CDR3 covers 15 residues. Germline V gene sequence: CDR1 SNHLY, CDR2 FYNNEI.

This chain links TRBV3-1 (or the pseudogene TRBV3-2) with TRBJ2-7; possible D gene TRBD2, 5 bases. Germline-derived CDR1 and CDR2 are LGHDT and YNNKEL (reference sequence). CDR3 length equals 17 residues. V lost 2 bases and J lost 2, with 19 bases in between. The CDR3 reads CASSQKSKEVSAYEQYF. The CDR3 DNA follows: TGTGCCAGCAGCCAAAAATCGAAGGAGGTTTCGGCCTACGAGCAGTACTTC.

The V and J genes are TRBV27 and TRBJ1-2; TRBD1 might be the D (5 bases). The ends were cut back, 6 bases at V and 4 bases at J, with 12 bases in the middle. This CDR3 contains 13 residues. CDR1 is MNHEY, CDR2 SMNVEV, per germline (reference sequence). As DNA, the CDR3 is TGTGCCAGCAGCCGCGACAGATCCTATGGCTACACCTTC. This gives the protein CASSRDRSYGYTF.

J is TRBJ2-2 and V is TRBV6-4; the D gene is possibly TRBD2 (6 bases). Between the trimmed V and J ends, which lost 0 bases and 6 bases, there was a span of 8 bases. CDR1 is MRHNA, CDR2 SNTAGT, per germline. This CDR3 spans 14 amino acids. The CDR3 nucleotides read TGTGCCAGCAGTGACTCGAGCGGGTCCGGGGAGCTGTTTTTT. Translated: CASSDSSGSGELFF.

This clone was recorded only once. DNA of the CDR3: TGTGCCACCAGCAGACATGGGGCTAGCGGGGGGGAAGAGACCCAGTACTTC. Residues: CATSRHGASGGEETQYF. This sequence joins TRBV15 and TRBJ2-5; 12 bases agree with TRBD2. With 2 bases clipped from V and 3 bases from J, the junction kept 7 bases outside the gene matches. The germline gives CDR1 LNHNV, CDR2 YYDKDF (reference sequence). This CDR3 is built from 17 residues.

This clone was recorded once. V is TRBV7-8 and J is TRBJ1-4; D is unresolved. V lost 5 bases and J lost 6, with 4 bases in between. Germline loops: CDR1 SGHVS, CDR2 FQNEAQ. CDR3 length: 11 amino acids. The CDR3: CASSPDEKLFF. The CDR3 region has the DNA TGTGCCAGCAGCCCCGATGAAAAACTGTTTTTT.

Details on this clone: The identical CDR3 is also encoded by other nucleotide sequences in the sample. The chain couples TRBV4-2 to TRBJ1-1; the D is unclear. The CDR3 spans 14 residues. The V end was cut by 1 base, the J end by 0 bases, with 6 bases between. Germline CDR1 and CDR2: LGHNA and YNFKEQ. The CDR3, as DNA: TGTGCCAGCAGCCAAGGCGGTATGAACACTGAAGCTTTCTTT. The encoded protein is CASSQGGMNTEAFF.

The chain employs TRBV5-1 and TRBJ2-3, with no clear D. This CDR3 contains 12 residues. Germline V gives CDR1 SGHRS, CDR2 YFSETQ. Trimming took off 5 bases at V and 4 bases at J, with 8 bases between the two ends. The CDR3 loop reads CASRQTADTQYF. In nucleotides, the CDR3 is TGCGCCAGCAGACAGACGGCAGATACGCAGTATTTT.

The rearrangement uses TRBV5-1 and TRBJ2-5; TRBD2 matches 9 bases. V gave up 3 bases and J gave up 5 bases; unmatched junction bases: 11. The CDR3 has 16 amino acids. Germline V gene data show CDR1 as SGHRS and CDR2 as YFSETQ. Here the CDR3 reads CASSSTSGPHHETQYF. CDR3 DNA: TGCGCCAGCAGCTCTACTAGCGGGCCTCATCACGAGACCCAGTACTTC.

This clone was picked up one time. The CDR3, as DNA: TGTGCCAGCAGTGGGCAGACCTATGGCTACACCTTC. This sequence encodes CASSGQTYGYTF. The V gene is TRBV12-3 or TRBV12-4, the J gene TRBJ1-2; D is undetermined. The V end was cut by 5 bases, the J end by 4 bases, with 8 bases between. This CDR3 contains 12 residues.

Only one count was recorded for this clone. The chain links TRBV5-1 to TRBJ2-2; TRBD2 might be the D (5 bases). The germline gives CDR1 SGHRS, CDR2 YFSETQ. The length of the CDR3 is 15 residues. With 1 base removed from V and 7 bases from J, the gap between germline ends came to 14 bases. CDR3 protein: CASSLNGYGDGELFF. The CDR3 bases are TGCGCCAGCAGCTTGAATGGGTACGGGGACGGGGAGCTGTTTTTT.

The CDR3 is CASSILGGGDVQPQHF. The CDR3 DNA is TGTGCCAGTAGTATATTGGGAGGGGGGGACGTTCAGCCCCAGCATTTT. The genes are TRBV19 and TRBJ1-5, with a weak D call TRBD1 (6 bases). Germline CDR1 LNHDA, CDR2 SQIVND (reference sequence). The length of the CDR3 is 16 residues. V gave up 2 bases and J gave up 6 bases, with 17 bases separating them.

This clone was picked up one time. CDR3 sequence reads: CASTRHLNEKLFF. The CDR3 DNA follows: TGTGCCAGCACTAGGCACTTAAATGAAAAACTGTTTTTT. V usage is TRBV6-1 and J usage is TRBJ1-4; D is unclear. Germline V gene sequence: CDR1 MNHNS, CDR2 SASEGT. Trimming stripped 7 bases from V and 5 bases from J, with 11 bases between. CDR3 length: 13 amino acids.

J is TRBJ2-1 and V is TRBV15; TRBD2 aligns across 9 bases. CDR3 size: 16 residues. The germline gives CDR1 LNHNV, CDR2 YYDKDF (reference sequence). Trimming took 1 base from V and 6 from J; bases not matched to a gene: 7. CDR3 DNA: TGTGCCACCAGCAGAGGGGTGCGGGGGGGAATCAATGAGCAGTTCTTC. Encoded protein: CATSRGVRGGINEQFF.

This chain joins TRBV18 and TRBJ1-5; D is unresolved. Germline CDR1 is KGHSH and CDR2 is LQKENI. V was trimmed by 3 bases and J by 8 bases, leaving 11 bases between them. The CDR3 is 13 amino acids. The DNA of the CDR3 is TGTGCCAGCTCACCGGCCGGGAGCGAGCCCCAGCATTTT. As protein: CASSPAGSEPQHF.

This chain uses TRBV11-2 with TRBJ1-2; possible D gene TRBD1, 5 bases. Germline values: CDR1 SGHAT, CDR2 FQNNGV. This CDR3 has 17 residues. V was shortened by 2 bases and J by 6 bases, with 22 bases between the two germline ends. This chain's CDR3 is CASSLRSAGYLTDGYTF. The CDR3, as DNA: TGTGCCAGCAGCTTACGGTCGGCAGGGTACCTAACGGATGGCTACACCTTC.

The chain is built from TRBV4-2 and TRBJ2-5; D ambiguous. V dropped 0 bases and J dropped 3 bases, with 11 bases sitting between them. Looked up from germline, CDR1 is LGHNA and CDR2 is YNFKEQ. The CDR3 is 15 residues long. CDR3 residues: CASSQERRGEETQYF. DNA of the CDR3: TGTGCCAGCAGCCAAGAAAGGAGAGGCGAAGAGACCCAGTACTTC.

The chain is built from TRBV9 and TRBJ1-1, with a possible D match to TRBD1 (6 bases). CDR3 length: 14 amino acids. The V end was cut by 6 bases, the J end by 1 base, with 13 bases between. Germline V gene lookup returns CDR1 SGDLS and CDR2 YYNGEE. Here the CDR3 reads CASTSGAENTEAFF. The CDR3, as DNA: TGTGCCAGCACCTCAGGGGCTGAGAACACTGAAGCTTTCTTT. The variable domain in full, completed from reference TRBV9 and TRBJ1-1, reads DSGVTQTPKHLITATGQRVTLRCSPRSGDLSVYWYQQSLDQGLQFLIQYYNGEERAKGNILERFSAQQFPDLHSELNLSSLELGDSALYFCASTSGAENTEAFFGQGTRLTVV.

The rearrangement joins TRBV9 to TRBJ1-2; D call uncertain. The CDR3 has 13 amino acids. The V gene's germline CDR1 is SGDLS and CDR2 YYNGEE. V lost 4 bases, J lost 1 base, and 8 bases lay in between. The CDR3 reads CASSPEINYGYTF. The DNA for the CDR3 is TGTGCCAGCAGCCCAGAAATTAACTATGGCTACACCTTC.

CDR3 loop: CASRTSGSTDTQYF. DNA of the CDR3: TGCGCCAGCAGGACTAGCGGCTCCACAGATACGCAGTATTTT. This sequence joins TRBV10-2 and TRBJ2-3; TRBD2 matches at 9 bases. The CDR3 loop spans 14 amino acids. The V and J ends lost 6 bases and 2 bases, in that order; junction bases with no gene match: 3. Germline V CDR1 and CDR2: WSHSY, SAAADI.

CDR3: CASSSDRVSGYTF. The CDR3 region has the DNA TGTGCCAGTAGTTCGGACAGGGTCTCTGGCTACACCTTC. The gene calls are TRBV19 and TRBJ1-2; 8 bases line up with TRBD1. With 5 bases clipped from V and 7 bases from J, the junction kept 6 bases outside the gene matches. The CDR3 runs to 13 residues. Germline V gives CDR1 LNHDA, CDR2 SQIVND (reference sequence).

The chain employs TRBV7-9 and TRBJ1-1, with 10 bases identical to TRBD1. V lost 2 bases, J lost 5 bases, and 2 bases stayed unmatched. Per the germline V gene, CDR1 is SEHNR and CDR2 is FQNEAQ (reference sequence). CDR3 length: 14 residues. The CDR3 loop is CASSLRTGGTEAFF. The CDR3 bases are TGTGCCAGCAGCTTACGGACAGGGGGAACTGAAGCTTTCTTT. Looking up the rest from reference TRBV7-9 and TRBJ1-1 gives the full variable domain: DTGVSQNPRHKITKRGQNVTFRCDPISEHNRLYWYRQTLGQGPEFLTYFQNEAQLEKSRLLSDRFSAERPKGSFSTLEIQRTEQGDSAMYLCASSLRTGGTEAFFGQGTRLTVV.